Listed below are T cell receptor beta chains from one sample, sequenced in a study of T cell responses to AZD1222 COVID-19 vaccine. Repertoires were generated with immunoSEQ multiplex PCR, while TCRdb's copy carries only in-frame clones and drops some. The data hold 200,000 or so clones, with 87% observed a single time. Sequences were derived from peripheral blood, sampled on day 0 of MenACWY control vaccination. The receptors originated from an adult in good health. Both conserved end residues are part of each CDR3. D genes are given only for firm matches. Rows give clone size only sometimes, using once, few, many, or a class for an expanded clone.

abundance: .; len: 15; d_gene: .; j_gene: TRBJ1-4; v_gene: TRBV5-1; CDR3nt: TGCGCCAGCAGGGGGGCAGGCCGGGATAATGAAAAACTGTTTTTT; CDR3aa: CASRGAGRDNEKLFF
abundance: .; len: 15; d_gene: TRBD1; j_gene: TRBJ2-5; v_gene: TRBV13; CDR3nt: TGTGCCAGCAGCCCGACAGGGTTTTATCAAGAGACCCAGTACTTC; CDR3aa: CASSPTGFYQETQYF
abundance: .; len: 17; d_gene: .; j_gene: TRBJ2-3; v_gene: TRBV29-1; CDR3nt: TGCAGCGTTGACGATCTTTGGGCGGACACTAGCACAGATACGCAGTATTTT; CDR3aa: CSVDDLWADTSTDTQYF
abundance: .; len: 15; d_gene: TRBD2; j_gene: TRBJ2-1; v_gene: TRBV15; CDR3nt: TGTGCCACCAGCAGACGTAGCGGGAGATACAATGAGCAGTTCTTC; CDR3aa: CATSRRSGRYNEQFF
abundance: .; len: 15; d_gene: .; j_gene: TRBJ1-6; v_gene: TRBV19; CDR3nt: TGTGCCAGTAGCCCTCCGGTGGACATAAGATCACCCCTCCACTTT; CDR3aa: CASSPPVDIRSPLHF
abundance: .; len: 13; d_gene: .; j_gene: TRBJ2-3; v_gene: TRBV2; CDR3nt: TGTGCCAGCAGGGCGGACATACCTGATACGCAGTATTTT; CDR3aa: CASRADIPDTQYF
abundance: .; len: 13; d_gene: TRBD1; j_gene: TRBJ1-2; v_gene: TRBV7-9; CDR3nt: TGTGCCAGCAGCCGACAGGGTCCCTACGGCTACACCTTC; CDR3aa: CASSRQGPYGYTF
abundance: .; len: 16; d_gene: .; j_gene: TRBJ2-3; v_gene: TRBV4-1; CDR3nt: TGCGCCAGCAGCCAAGAATGGGGAACTAGCTCAGATACGCAGTATTTT; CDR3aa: CASSQEWGTSSDTQYF
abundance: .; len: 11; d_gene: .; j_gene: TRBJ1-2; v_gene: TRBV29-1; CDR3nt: TGCAGCGTTGGGCAGGGCGATGGCTACACCTTC; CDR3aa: CSVGQGDGYTF
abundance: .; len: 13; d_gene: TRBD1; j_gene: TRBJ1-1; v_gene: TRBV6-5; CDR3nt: TGTGCCAGCAGGACAACAGGGGGCACTGAAGCTTTCTTT; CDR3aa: CASRTTGGTEAFF
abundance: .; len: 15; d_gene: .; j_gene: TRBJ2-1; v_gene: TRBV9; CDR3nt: TGTGCCAGCAGCACCCCCGCCGGGGGTGTCGATGAGCAGTTCTTC; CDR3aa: CASSTPAGGVDEQFF
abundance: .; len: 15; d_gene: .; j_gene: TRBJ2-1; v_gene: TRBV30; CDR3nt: TGTGCCTGGACACCTGGGACCCTCCCTCAAAGTGAGCAGTTCTTC; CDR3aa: CAWTPGTLPQSEQFF
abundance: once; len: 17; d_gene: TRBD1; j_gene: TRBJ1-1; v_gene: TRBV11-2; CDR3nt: TGTGCCAGCAGCGCACGACAGGGGGCAAAATGGGACACTGAAGCTTTCTTT; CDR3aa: CASSARQGAKWDTEAFF
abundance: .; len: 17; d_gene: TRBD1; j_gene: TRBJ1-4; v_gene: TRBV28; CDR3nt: TGTGCCAGCAGTTCCTCCCGGACAGGGCATACTAATGAAAAACTGTTTTTT; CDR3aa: CASSSSRTGHTNEKLFF
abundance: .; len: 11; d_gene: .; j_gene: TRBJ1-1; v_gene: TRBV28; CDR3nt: TGTGCCAGCAGTTCCCCGTCAGAAGCTTTCTTT; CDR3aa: CASSSPSEAFF
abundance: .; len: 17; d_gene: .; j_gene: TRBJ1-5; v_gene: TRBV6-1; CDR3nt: TGTGCCAGCAGTGAATGGGGTCCCTCAGGGGGCAATCAGCCCCAGCATTTT; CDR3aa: CASSEWGPSGGNQPQHF
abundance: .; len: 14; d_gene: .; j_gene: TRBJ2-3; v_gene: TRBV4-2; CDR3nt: TGTGCCAGCAGCTCCGAGATTTCCGCAGATACGCAGTATTTT; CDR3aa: CASSSEISADTQYF
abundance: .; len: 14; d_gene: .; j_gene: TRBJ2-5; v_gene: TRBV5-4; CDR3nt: TGTGCCAGCAGCTTCCTAGCGTACGGTGAGACCCAGTACTTC; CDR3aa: CASSFLAYGETQYF
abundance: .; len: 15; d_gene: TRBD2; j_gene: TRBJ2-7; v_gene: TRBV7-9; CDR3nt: TGTGCCAGCAGCTTAGCCCCGGGGGGGGCCTACGAGCAGTACTTC; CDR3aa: CASSLAPGGAYEQYF
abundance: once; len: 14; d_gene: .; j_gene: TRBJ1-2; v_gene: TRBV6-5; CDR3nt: TGTGCCAGCAGTTTTCGGGGGTTGGGGACTGGCTACACCTTC; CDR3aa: CASSFRGLGTGYTF
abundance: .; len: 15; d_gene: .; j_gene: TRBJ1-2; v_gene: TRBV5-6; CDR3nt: TGTGCCAGCAGCTTGGAATTGAATCCCTTCTATGGCTACACCTTC; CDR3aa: CASSLELNPFYGYTF
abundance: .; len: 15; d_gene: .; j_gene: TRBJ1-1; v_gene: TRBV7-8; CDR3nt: TGTGCCAGCAGCTCCGCGACTCTCCCAACGACTGAAGCTTTCTTT; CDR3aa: CASSSATLPTTEAFF
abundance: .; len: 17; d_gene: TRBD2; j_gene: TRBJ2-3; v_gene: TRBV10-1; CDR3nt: TGCGCCAGCACCTGGACTAGCGGGGGGGAGGGCACAGATACGCAGTATTTT; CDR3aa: CASTWTSGGEGTDTQYF
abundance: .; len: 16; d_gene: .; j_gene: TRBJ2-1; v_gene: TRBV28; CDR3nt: TGTGCCAGCAGTTCCCCCGCGTCAGGCTCCTACAATGAGCAGTTCTTC; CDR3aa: CASSSPASGSYNEQFF
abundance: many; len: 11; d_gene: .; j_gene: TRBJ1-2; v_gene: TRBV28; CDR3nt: TGTGCCAGCAGTTCCGTCTATGGCTACACCTTC; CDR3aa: CASSSVYGYTF
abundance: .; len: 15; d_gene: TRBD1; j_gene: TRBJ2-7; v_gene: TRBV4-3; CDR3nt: TGCGCCAGCAGCCAAGGGGGGACAGGGATCCACGAGCAGTACTTC; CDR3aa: CASSQGGTGIHEQYF
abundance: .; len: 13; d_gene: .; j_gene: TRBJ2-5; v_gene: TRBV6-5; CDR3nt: TGTGCCAGTCAGCTGCCTGGCAAGGAGACCCAGTACTTC; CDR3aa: CASQLPGKETQYF
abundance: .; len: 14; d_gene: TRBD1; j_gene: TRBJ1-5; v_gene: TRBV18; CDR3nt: TGTGCCAGCTCAGCCGGACAGGGGGATCAGCCCCAGCATTTT; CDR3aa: CASSAGQGDQPQHF
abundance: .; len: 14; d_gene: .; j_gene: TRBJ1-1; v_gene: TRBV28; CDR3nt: TGTGCCAGCAGTTGGGCGGGGGCTGGTACTGAAGCTTTCTTT; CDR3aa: CASSWAGAGTEAFF
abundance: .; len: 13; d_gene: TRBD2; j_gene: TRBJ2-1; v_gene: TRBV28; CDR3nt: TGTGCCAGCAGTTCGGGAGGATACAATGAGCAGTTCTTC; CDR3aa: CASSSGGYNEQFF
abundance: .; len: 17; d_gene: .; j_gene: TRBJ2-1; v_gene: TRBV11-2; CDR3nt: TGTGCCAGCAGGGGGGCCGACAGGTCTAAGGCCACCAATGAGCAGTTCTTC; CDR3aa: CASRGADRSKATNEQFF
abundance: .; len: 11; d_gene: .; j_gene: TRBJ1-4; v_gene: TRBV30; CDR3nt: TGTGCCTGGGGGAGGCTGGAAAAACTGTTTTTT; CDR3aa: CAWGRLEKLFF
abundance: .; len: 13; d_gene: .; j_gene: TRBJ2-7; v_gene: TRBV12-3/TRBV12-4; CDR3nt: TGTGCCAGCAGCTCAGACCTTTACCCCCCGCAGTACTTC; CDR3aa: CASSSDLYPPQYF
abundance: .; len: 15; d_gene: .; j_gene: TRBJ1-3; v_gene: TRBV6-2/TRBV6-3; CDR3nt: TGTGCCAGCAGTATCACCGGGACCACTGGAAACACCATATATTTT; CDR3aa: CASSITGTTGNTIYF
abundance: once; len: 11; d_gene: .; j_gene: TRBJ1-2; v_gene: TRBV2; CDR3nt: TGTGCAAGAATTAAGGTCTATGGCTACACCTTC; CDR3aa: CARIKVYGYTF
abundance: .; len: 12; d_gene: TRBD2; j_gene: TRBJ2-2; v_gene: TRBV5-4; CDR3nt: TGTGCCAGTCACGGACTAGATGGGGAGCTGTTTTTT; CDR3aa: CASHGLDGELFF
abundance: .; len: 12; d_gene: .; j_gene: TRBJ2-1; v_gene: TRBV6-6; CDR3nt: TGTGCCAGCAATGGGGGAACAGGTGAGCAGTTCTTC; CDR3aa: CASNGGTGEQFF
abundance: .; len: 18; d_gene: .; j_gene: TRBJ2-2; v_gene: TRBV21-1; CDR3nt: TGTGCCAGCAGCATTTCTGGGGTCACGGGGCTGAGCACCGGGGAGCTGTTTTTT; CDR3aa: CASSISGVTGLSTGELFF
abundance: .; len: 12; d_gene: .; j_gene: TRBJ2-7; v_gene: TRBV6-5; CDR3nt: TGTGCCAGCAGTCTTGGTTCGGCCGAGCAGTACTTC; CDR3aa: CASSLGSAEQYF
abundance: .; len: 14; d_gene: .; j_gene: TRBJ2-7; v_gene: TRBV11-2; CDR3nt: TGTGCCAGCAGCTCCACCGGACACTCCTACGAGCAGTACTTC; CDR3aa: CASSSTGHSYEQYF
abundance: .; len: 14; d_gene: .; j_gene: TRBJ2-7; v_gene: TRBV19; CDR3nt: TGTGCCAGTAGCAGATTAGCGGACTCCTACGAGCAGTACTTC; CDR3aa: CASSRLADSYEQYF
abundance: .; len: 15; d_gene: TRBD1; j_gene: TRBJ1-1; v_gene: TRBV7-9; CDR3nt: TGTGCCAGCAGCTTAGCCGCAGGGGGTGGCACTGAAGCTTTCTTT; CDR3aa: CASSLAAGGGTEAFF
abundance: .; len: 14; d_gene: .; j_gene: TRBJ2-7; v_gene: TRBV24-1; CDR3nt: TGTGCCACCAGTGATTCGACGGTCCCGTACGAGCAGTACTTC; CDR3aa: CATSDSTVPYEQYF
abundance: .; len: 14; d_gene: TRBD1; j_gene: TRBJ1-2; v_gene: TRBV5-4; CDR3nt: TGTGCCAGCAGCCGGGACAGCCAGAGACTTGGCTACACCTTC; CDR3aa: CASSRDSQRLGYTF